This is a list of T cell receptor beta chains from one sample in a study of long-term antiretroviral therapy in people with HIV. TCRdb keeps only in-frame clones here, not all; method: immunoSEQ multiplex PCR. Of about 29,000 clones in the sample, roughly 90% are singletons; the top ten hold roughly 4.1%. The material sequenced was unsorted PBMCs, taken 0.5 years after starting antiretroviral therapy. The source of these receptors is a woman under 30 with HIV. Each CDR3 is given with its conserved first and last residue. D genes are given only for firm matches. Clone size is stated in some rows and not others, as once, few, many or a class when expanded.

-	TRBJ2-2	TRBD1	TRBV4-1	CASSLTGGGANTGELFF	TGCGCCAGCAGCTTGACAGGGGGCGGAGCGAACACCGGGGAGCTGTTTTTT
-	TRBJ2-5	-	TRBV5-4	CASSPPKGGKETQYF	TGTGCCAGCAGCCCACCTAAGGGGGGCAAAGAGACCCAGTACTTC
-	TRBJ1-1	-	TRBV19	CASSIQDMNTEAFF	TGTGCCAGTAGTATCCAGGACATGAACACTGAAGCTTTCTTT
-	TRBJ1-3	-	TRBV6-1	CASRVAGNTIYF	TGTGCCAGCAGGGTTGCGGGAAACACCATATATTTT
-	TRBJ2-5	TRBD1	TRBV9	CASSVGTGVRETQYF	TGTGCCAGCAGCGTAGGGACAGGGGTGCGGGAGACCCAGTACTTC
-	TRBJ2-1	TRBD2	TRBV5-6	CASSSTKSGSRAEQFF	TGTGCCAGCAGCTCTACCAAAAGCGGGAGTAGGGCTGAGCAGTTCTTC
-	TRBJ2-3	TRBD2	TRBV7-2	CASSLDLAGGTDTQYF	TGTGCCAGCAGCTTAGATCTAGCGGGCGGCACAGATACGCAGTATTTT
-	TRBJ2-3	-	TRBV9	CASSGGGSTDTQYF	TGTGCCAGCAGCGGTGGGGGAAGCACAGATACGCAGTATTTT
-	TRBJ2-5	-	TRBV7-9	CASSFDFQETQYF	TGTGCCAGCAGCTTTGACTTCCAAGAGACCCAGTACTTC
-	TRBJ2-1	-	TRBV4-1	CASSQDVGGSYNEQFF	TGCGCCAGCAGCCAAGACGTGGGCGGCAGCTACAATGAGCAGTTCTTC
-	TRBJ1-1	-	TRBV11-2	CASSPRAHNTEAFF	TGTGCCAGCAGCCCCAGGGCCCACAACACTGAAGCTTTCTTT
-	TRBJ2-1	TRBD1	TRBV5-1	CASSLWTGIQNEQFF	TGCGCCAGCAGCTTGTGGACAGGGATTCAGAATGAGCAGTTCTTC
-	TRBJ1-2	TRBD1	TRBV19	CASSSAQGIHGYTF	TGTGCCAGTAGTTCGGCACAGGGGATCCATGGCTACACCTTC
once	TRBJ2-5	-	TRBV7-8	CASSLGTEETQYF	TGTGCCAGCAGCTTAGGGACGGAAGAGACCCAGTACTTC
-	TRBJ2-7	TRBD2	TRBV11-2	CASSPRLAGVEQYF	TGTGCCAGCAGCCCTCGACTAGCGGGAGTCGAGCAGTACTTC
few	TRBJ2-7	-	TRBV10-2	CASSGGGPEQYF	TGCGCCAGCAGTGGAGGGGGACCTGAGCAGTACTTC
-	TRBJ1-2	TRBD1	TRBV28	CASSPLTGQGAGGYTF	TGTGCCAGCAGTCCCCTCACGGGACAGGGGGCTGGTGGCTACACCTTC
once	TRBJ1-2	-	TRBV6-5	CASSGGSWNGYTF	TGTGCCAGCAGCGGAGGCAGTTGGAATGGCTACACCTTC